One sample yielded the 20 T cell receptor beta chains listed below, sequenced in a study of OX40 agonist ivuxolimab in advanced cancers. TCRdb keeps only in-frame clones here, not all; method: immunoSEQ multiplex PCR. The sample has roughly 74,000 clones; roughly 80% are singletons. This specimen consisted of CD4+ or CD8+ T cells sorted from blood, obtained in a trial of the OX40 agonist ivuxolimab. These receptors all come from an adult with an advanced solid tumor such as melanoma, head and neck, liver or kidney cancer.

The chain has TRBV11-3 and TRBJ2-1, with D possibly being TRBD2 (5 bases). Germline loops: CDR1 SGHNT, CDR2 YENEEA. V dropped 4 bases and J dropped 9 bases, with 10 bases sitting between them. The CDR3 has 12 residues. The CDR3 loop is CASSSGYREQFF. The CDR3 nucleotides read TGTGCCAGCAGCTCGGGGTATCGTGAGCAGTTCTTC.

The chain uses TRBV6-1 and TRBJ2-3, with TRBD2 matching 12 bases. V dropped 3 bases and J dropped 4; count of bases not matched to a gene: 5. Germline V lookup: CDR1 MNHNS, CDR2 SASEGT. There are 16 residues in the CDR3. CDR3: CASSESSGGASDTQYF. The CDR3 nucleotides read TGTGCCAGCAGTGAGTCTAGCGGGGGGGCCTCAGATACGCAGTATTTT.

The table lists this clone with a count of one. J is TRBJ2-7 and V is TRBV5-1, with D tentatively TRBD1 (6 bases). CDR1 is SGHRS and CDR2 is YFSETQ in the germline V gene. The CDR3 length is 15 residues. Trimming stripped 0 bases from V and 6 bases from J, with 16 bases between. The CDR3 protein is CASSLASTGRGEQYF. Here the CDR3 DNA reads TGCGCCAGCAGCTTGGCCTCAACAGGGAGAGGCGAGCAGTACTTC.

The genes are TRBV20-1 and TRBJ2-1; TRBD1 is a possible D gene (5 bases). V was pared by 5 bases and J by 7 bases, with 9 bases between. The germline V gene encodes CDR1 DFQATT and CDR2 SNEGSKA (reference sequence). The CDR3 spans 11 residues. The CDR3 nucleotides read TGCAGTGCTTCCAGGGCGAATGAGCAGTTCTTC. It specifies CSASRANEQFF.

CDR3 in DNA: TGTGCCAGTAGTATGTCAGAACGTTTTTACGAGCAGTACTTC. It is translated as CASSMSERFYEQYF. The gene calls are TRBV19 and TRBJ2-7; D not certain. From germline, CDR1 is LNHDA and CDR2 SQIVND (reference sequence). Trimming stripped 3 bases from V and 4 bases from J, with 13 bases between. The CDR3 is 14 residues long.

The rearrangement joins TRBV11-1 to TRBJ2-2, with D tentatively TRBD1 (6 bases). The V end was cut by 1 base, the J end by 4 bases, with 13 bases between. This CDR3 contains 16 residues. Germline V gene data show CDR1 as SGHAT and CDR2 as FQDESV (reference sequence). The DNA for the CDR3 is TGTGCCAGCAGCTTAGACAGGGAAAAAGGCACCGGGGAGCTGTTTTTT. Its translation is CASSLDREKGTGELFF.

This rearrangement joins TRBV19 to TRBJ1-1, with TRBD1 identical over 7 bases. This CDR3 has 13 residues. Trimming removed 5 bases from V and 4 bases from J; junction bases left unmatched: 4. CDR1 LNHDA and CDR2 SQIVND come from the germline V gene (reference sequence). The CDR3 region is CASSAQGGTEAFF. The CDR3 DNA is TGTGCCAGTAGTGCTCAGGGGGGCACTGAAGCTTTCTTT.

The rearrangement links TRBV27 to TRBJ2-7; D perhaps matches TRBD1 (7 bases). Germline V gene data show CDR1 as MNHEY and CDR2 as SMNVEV (reference sequence). V lost 6 bases, J lost 4 bases, and 19 bases lay in between. The CDR3 length is 15 residues. CDR3 region: CASSPRGAPRYEQYF. CDR3 bases: TGTGCCAGCAGCCCCAGGGGGGCGCCCCGATACGAGCAGTACTTC.

This clone was detected only once. V and J are TRBV12-5 and TRBJ2-2; no firm D call. Trimming pared 1 base from V and 4 bases from J, leaving 1 base between. This CDR3 has 12 amino acids. Germline CDR1 LGHNT, CDR2 FRNRAP. CDR3 nucleotide sequence: TGTGCTAGTGGTTTGGCCACCGGGGAGCTGTTTTTT. This gives the protein CASGLATGELFF.

CDR3: CASSQMGRSPYNEQFF. The CDR3 nucleotides are TGTGCCAGCAGCCAGATGGGAAGGTCACCCTACAATGAGCAGTTCTTC. The chain employs TRBV7-9 and TRBJ2-1; D not resolved. This CDR3 is 16 amino acids long. Trimming pared 5 bases from V and 2 bases from J, leaving 16 bases between. Germline CDR1 and CDR2: SEHNR and FQNEAQ (reference sequence).

This clone appeared a few times. The rearrangement joins TRBV6-5 to TRBJ1-6; D call uncertain. V dropped 4 bases and J dropped 9 bases, with 4 bases sitting between them. The CDR3 spans 11 residues. Germline assignment: CDR1 MNHEY and CDR2 SVGAGI. This CDR3 is CASSSGSPLHF. The DNA of the CDR3 is TGTGCCAGCAGTTCCGGTTCACCCCTCCACTTT.

The chain couples TRBV19 to TRBJ2-7; D possibly corresponds to TRBD1 (6 bases). The CDR3 totals 14 residues. Germline CDR1 and CDR2: LNHDA and SQIVND (reference sequence). V lost 4 bases, J lost 6 bases, and 16 bases lay in between. The CDR3 sequence: CASSNRADRGEQYF. CDR3 sequence (DNA): TGTGCCAGTAGTAACCGGGCGGACAGAGGCGAGCAGTACTTC.

The chain recombines TRBV5-4 with TRBJ2-7, with 10 bases matching TRBD2. The CDR3 sequence is 15 residues long. V shed 4 bases and J 4 bases; nucleotides not matched to a gene: 8. Germline-derived CDR1 and CDR2 are SGHNT and YYREEE (reference sequence). CDR3 sequence: CASSAQSGGAYEQYF. The CDR3 DNA sequence: TGTGCCAGCAGCGCGCAGAGCGGGGGGGCGTACGAGCAGTACTTC.

This clone appeared a few times. The genes are TRBV19 and TRBJ1-6; D not certain. V gave up 4 bases and J gave up 7 bases, with 14 bases separating them. CDR3 length: 15 residues. Germline lookup yields CDR1 LNHDA and CDR2 SQIVND (reference sequence). The DNA of the CDR3 is TGTGCCAGTAGTACCCTTGTGGGCAGCAATTCACCCCTCCACTTT. Encoded protein: CASSTLVGSNSPLHF.

The rearrangement joins TRBV7-3 to TRBJ2-5; 10 bases are a match to TRBD2. The CDR3 runs to 18 residues. CDR1 is SGHTA and CDR2 is FQGTGA in the germline V gene. V was pared by 5 bases and J by 0 bases, with 12 bases of the junction left unmatched. CDR3 DNA sequence: TGTGCCAGCAGCCAAAAACGTAGCGGGGGGCGATACCAAGAGACCCAGTACTTC. The encoded protein is CASSQKRSGGRYQETQYF.

The chain is built from TRBV9 and TRBJ1-1; 9 nucleotides line up with TRBD1. V dropped 3 bases and J dropped 5; count of bases not matched to a gene: 14. There are 17 residues in the CDR3. Germline V lookup: CDR1 SGDLS, CDR2 YYNGEE. CDR3 bases: TGTGCCAGCAGCGCGAGGCCCACAGGGGGCGGGGGGACTGAAGCTTTCTTT. Amino acids: CASSARPTGGGGTEAFF.

CDR3 nucleotide sequence: TGTGCCACCAGACCCCCGGGTAGCTCCTACGAGCAGTACTTC. Translation: CATRPPGSSYEQYF. The chain uses TRBV6-6 and TRBJ2-7, with no clear D. The germline CDR1 and CDR2 sequences are MNHNY and SVGAGI (reference sequence). Trimming cost V 10 bases and J 0 bases, with 16 bases left between them. CDR3 length: 14 residues.

This rearrangement joins TRBV28 to TRBJ1-6; 9 bases are a match to TRBD1. CDR3 size: 14 residues. Trimming removed 8 bases from V and 10 bases from J; junction bases left unmatched: 9. Looked up from germline, CDR1 is MDHEN and CDR2 is SYDVKM. CDR3 nucleotides: TGTGCCAGCGGCACCCTACAGGGGGCGTCACCCCTCCACTTT. Residues: CASGTLQGASPLHF.

This clone has just one count. The chain links TRBV4-3 to TRBJ2-5; D perhaps matches TRBD1 (5 bases). This CDR3 region has 13 residues. Germline V gene sequence: CDR1 LGHNA, CDR2 YSLEER. V lost 1 base, J lost 4 bases, and 7 bases lay in between. The chain's CDR3 is CASSQARVETQYF. The CDR3 DNA follows: TGCGCCAGCAGCCAAGCCAGGGTAGAGACCCAGTACTTC.

The V call is TRBV28, the J call TRBJ2-1; unclear D gene. Germline V gives CDR1 MDHEN, CDR2 SYDVKM. V was clipped by 4 bases and J by 9 bases, with 7 bases between them. This CDR3 comprises 11 residues. CDR3 loop: CASSSFGEQFF. The CDR3 DNA reads TGTGCCAGCAGTTCTTTCGGTGAGCAGTTCTTC.